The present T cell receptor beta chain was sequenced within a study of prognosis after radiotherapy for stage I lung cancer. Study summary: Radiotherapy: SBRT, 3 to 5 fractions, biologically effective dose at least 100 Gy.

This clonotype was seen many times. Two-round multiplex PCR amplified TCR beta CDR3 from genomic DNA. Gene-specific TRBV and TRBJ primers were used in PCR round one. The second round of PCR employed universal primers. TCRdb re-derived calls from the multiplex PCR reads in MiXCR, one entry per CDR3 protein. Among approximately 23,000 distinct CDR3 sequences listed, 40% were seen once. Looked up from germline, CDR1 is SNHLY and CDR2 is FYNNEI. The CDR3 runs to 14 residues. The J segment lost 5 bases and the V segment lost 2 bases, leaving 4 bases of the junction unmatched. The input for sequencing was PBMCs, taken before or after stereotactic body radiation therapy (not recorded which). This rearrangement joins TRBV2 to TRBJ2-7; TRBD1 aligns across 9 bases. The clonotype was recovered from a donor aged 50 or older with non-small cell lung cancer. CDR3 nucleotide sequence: TGTGCCAGCAGTGAAAGACAGGGGGTCGACGAGCAGTACTTC. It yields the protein CASSERQGVDEQYF.